This TCR beta chain is from a study of blood T cell repertoires in COVID-19. As for the study in general: Italy, Spain and the United States were the sources of the convalescent and acute COVID-19 samples. T cells, B-cell-depleted T cells, or PBMCs supplied cDNA or gDNA.

The CDR3 totals 15 residues. V lost 4 bases to trimming and J lost 6 bases; unmatched junction nucleotides: 8. Germline-derived CDR1 and CDR2 are MDHEN and SYDVKM. Source study methods: Quantification of nucleated cells was approximated via reference gene primer amplification. The repertoire was sequenced with immunoSEQ multiplex PCR; TCRdb's copy has only in-frame clones and lacks some. V, J and clone size reflect that table, while D and trimming were determined from the DNA. The sample includes about 220,000 clones, 65% to 90% of them seen just once. The sequence came from a man between 45 and 60 years old with active or convalescent COVID-19. The sample taken for sequencing was peripheral blood. The genes are TRBV28 and TRBJ2-3, with TRBD1 identical over 9 bases. This chain's CDR3 is CASSSVGQGPDTQYF. The DNA for the CDR3 is TGTGCCAGCAGTTCCGTGGGACAGGGTCCTGATACGCAGTATTTT.